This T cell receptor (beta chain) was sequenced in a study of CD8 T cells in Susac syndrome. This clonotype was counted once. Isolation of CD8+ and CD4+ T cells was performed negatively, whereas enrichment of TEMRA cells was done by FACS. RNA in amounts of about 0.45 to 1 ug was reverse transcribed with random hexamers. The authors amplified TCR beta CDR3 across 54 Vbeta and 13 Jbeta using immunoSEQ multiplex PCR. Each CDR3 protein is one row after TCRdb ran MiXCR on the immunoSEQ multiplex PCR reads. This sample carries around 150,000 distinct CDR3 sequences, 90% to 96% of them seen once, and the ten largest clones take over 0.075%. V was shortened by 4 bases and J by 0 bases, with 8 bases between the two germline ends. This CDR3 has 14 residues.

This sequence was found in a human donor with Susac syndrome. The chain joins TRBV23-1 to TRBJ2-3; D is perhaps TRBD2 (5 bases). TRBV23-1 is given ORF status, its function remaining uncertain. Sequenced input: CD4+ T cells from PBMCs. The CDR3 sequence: CASSRTGSTDTQYF. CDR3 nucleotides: TGCGCCAGCAGTCGTACGGGAAGCACAGATACGCAGTATTTT.